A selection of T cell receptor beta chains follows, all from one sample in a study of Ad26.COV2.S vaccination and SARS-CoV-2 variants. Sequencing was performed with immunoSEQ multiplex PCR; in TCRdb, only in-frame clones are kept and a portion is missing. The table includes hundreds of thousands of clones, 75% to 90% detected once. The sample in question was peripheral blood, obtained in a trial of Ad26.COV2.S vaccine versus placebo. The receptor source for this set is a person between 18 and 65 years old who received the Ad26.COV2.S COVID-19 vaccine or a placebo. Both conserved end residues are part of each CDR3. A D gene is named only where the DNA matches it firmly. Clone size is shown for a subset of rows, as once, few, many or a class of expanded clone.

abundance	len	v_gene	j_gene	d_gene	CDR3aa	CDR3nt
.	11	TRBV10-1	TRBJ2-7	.	CASGWQDEQYF	TGCGCCAGCGGTTGGCAGGACGAGCAGTACTTC
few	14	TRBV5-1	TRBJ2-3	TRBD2	CASGLAGTTDTQYF	TGCGCCAGCGGACTAGCGGGGACGACAGATACGCAGTATTTT
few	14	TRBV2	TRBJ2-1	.	CASISGALYNEQFF	TGTGCCAGCATTTCAGGGGCGCTATACAATGAGCAGTTCTTC
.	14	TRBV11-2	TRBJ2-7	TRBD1	CASSSTGTGVEQYF	TGTGCCAGCAGCTCAACCGGGACAGGGGTCGAGCAGTACTTC
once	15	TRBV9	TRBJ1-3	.	CASSVGRSSGNTIYF	TGTGCCAGCAGCGTAGGACGGTCCTCTGGAAACACCATATATTTT
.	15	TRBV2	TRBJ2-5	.	CASSELTVGKETQYF	TGTGCCAGCAGTGAATTAACGGTTGGGAAAGAGACCCAGTACTTC
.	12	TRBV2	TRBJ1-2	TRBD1	CASSEGQPGYTF	TGTGCCAGCAGTGAGGGACAGCCGGGCTACACCTTC
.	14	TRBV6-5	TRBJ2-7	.	CASRSRSGTSEQYF	TGTGCCAGCAGATCCCGGTCCGGGACCTCCGAGCAGTACTTC
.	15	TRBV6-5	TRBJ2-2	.	CASSRVQEPTGELFF	TGTGCCAGCAGTCGGGTTCAGGAACCCACCGGGGAGCTGTTTTTT
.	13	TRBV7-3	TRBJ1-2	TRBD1	CASSLQGADGYTF	TGTGCCAGCAGCTTACAGGGGGCAGATGGCTACACCTTC
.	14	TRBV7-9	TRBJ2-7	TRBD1	CASSSTGAHYEQYF	TGTGCCAGCAGCTCGACAGGGGCCCACTACGAGCAGTACTTC
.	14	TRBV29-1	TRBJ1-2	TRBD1	CSAARQGPNYGYTF	TGCAGCGCTGCGAGACAGGGACCCAACTATGGCTACACCTTC
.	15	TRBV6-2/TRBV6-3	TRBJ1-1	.	CASSSLRQVNTEAFF	TGTGCCAGCAGCTCCCTCAGACAGGTGAACACTGAAGCTTTCTTT
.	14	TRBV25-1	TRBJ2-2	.	CASSATRMTGELFF	TGTGCCAGCAGTGCCACTCGTATGACCGGGGAGCTGTTTTTT
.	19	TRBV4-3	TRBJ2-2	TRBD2	CASSQGLAGGHLDTGELFF	TGCGCCAGCAGCCAAGGACTAGCGGGGGGGCATTTGGACACCGGGGAGCTGTTTTTT
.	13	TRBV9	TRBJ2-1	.	CASSVEGGTEQFF	TGTGCCAGCAGCGTAGAAGGTGGAACTGAGCAGTTCTTC
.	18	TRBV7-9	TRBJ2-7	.	CASSLAHVRDTDSYEQYF	TGTGCCAGCAGCTTAGCGCATGTTCGGGACACGGACTCCTACGAGCAGTACTTC
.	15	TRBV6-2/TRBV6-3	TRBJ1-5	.	CASSYTRDSNQPQHF	TGTGCCAGCAGTTACACCCGGGATAGCAATCAGCCCCAGCATTTT
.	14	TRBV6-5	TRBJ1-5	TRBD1	CASNWDSPNQPQHF	TGTGCCAGCAATTGGGACAGTCCAAACCAGCCCCAGCATTTT
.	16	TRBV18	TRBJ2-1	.	CASSPIQGEDGNEQFF	TGTGCCAGCTCACCAATTCAGGGGGAGGACGGCAATGAGCAGTTCTTC
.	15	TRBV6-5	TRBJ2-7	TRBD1	CASSYSGDRSYEQYF	TGTGCCAGCAGTTACTCGGGGGACAGGTCCTACGAGCAGTACTTC
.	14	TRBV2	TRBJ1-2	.	CASSEIGNRDGYTF	TGTGCCAGCAGTGAAATAGGCAACCGGGATGGCTACACCTTC
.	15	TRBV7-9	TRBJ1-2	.	CASSYGREKTYGYTF	TGTGCCAGCAGCTACGGACGGGAGAAGACGTATGGCTACACCTTC
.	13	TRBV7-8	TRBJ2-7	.	CASSLDYSYEQYF	TGTGCCAGCAGCTTGGACTACTCCTACGAGCAGTACTTC
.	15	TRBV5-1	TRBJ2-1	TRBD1	CASSLEGQPVNEQFF	TGCGCCAGCAGCTTGGAGGGACAGCCTGTCAATGAGCAGTTCTTC
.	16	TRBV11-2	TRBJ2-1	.	CASNTGVWGADNEQFF	TGTGCCAGCAACACAGGGGTATGGGGGGCCGACAATGAGCAGTTCTTC
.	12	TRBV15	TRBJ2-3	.	CATSGRRDTQYF	TGTGCCACCAGCGGAAGGAGAGATACGCAGTATTTT
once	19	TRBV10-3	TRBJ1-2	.	CAISESTTYGTGRKYGYTF	TGTGCCATCAGTGAGTCGACAACGTATGGGACGGGCAGGAAATATGGCTACACCTTC
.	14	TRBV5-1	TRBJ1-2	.	CASSLAGRDYGYTF	TGCGCCAGCAGCTTGGCAGGACGGGACTATGGCTACACCTTC
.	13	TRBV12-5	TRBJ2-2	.	CASGLVSAGELFF	TGTGCTAGTGGTTTGGTGTCGGCCGGGGAGCTGTTTTTT
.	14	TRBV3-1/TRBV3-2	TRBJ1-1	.	CASSRESPNTEAFF	TGTGCCAGCAGCCGCGAATCCCCGAACACTGAAGCTTTCTTT
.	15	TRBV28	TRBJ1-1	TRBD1	CASSSWTGGVAEAFF	TGTGCCAGCAGTTCCTGGACAGGGGGAGTCGCTGAAGCTTTCTTT
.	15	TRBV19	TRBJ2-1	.	CASSIASGAGNEQFF	TGTGCCAGTAGTATAGCTTCCGGGGCCGGCAATGAGCAGTTCTTC
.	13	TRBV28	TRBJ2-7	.	CASSAPGTYEQYF	TGTGCCAGCAGTGCCCCAGGGACCTACGAGCAGTACTTC
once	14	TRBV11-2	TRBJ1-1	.	CASSSLGYNTEAFF	TGTGCCAGCAGCTCCCTGGGATATAACACTGAAGCTTTCTTT
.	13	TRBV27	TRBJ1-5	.	CASSMYSNQPQHF	TGTGCCAGCAGTATGTATAGCAATCAGCCCCAGCATTTT
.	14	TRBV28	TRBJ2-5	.	CASSFESIQETQYF	TGTGCCAGCAGTTTTGAGAGTATCCAAGAGACCCAGTACTTC
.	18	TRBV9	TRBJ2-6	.	CASSVDGGPLSGANVLTF	TGTGCCAGCAGCGTAGATGGGGGTCCACTCTCTGGGGCCAACGTCCTGACTTTC
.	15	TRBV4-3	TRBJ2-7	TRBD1	CASSQGWDRAYEQYF	TGCGCCAGCAGCCAAGGATGGGACAGAGCCTACGAGCAGTACTTC
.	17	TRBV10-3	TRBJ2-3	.	CAISESNGRPSTDTQYF	TGTGCCATCAGTGAGTCGAATGGCCGACCTAGCACAGATACGCAGTATTTT
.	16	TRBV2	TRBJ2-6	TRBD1	CASKGQGSYGANVLTF	TGTGCCAGCAAGGGACAGGGATCATACGGGGCCAACGTCCTGACTTTC
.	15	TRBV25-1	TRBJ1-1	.	CASSEYAALNTEAFF	TGTGCCAGCAGTGAATATGCAGCCCTGAACACTGAAGCTTTCTTT
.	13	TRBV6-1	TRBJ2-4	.	CASSETGRNIQYF	TGTGCCAGCAGTGAAACAGGGAGGAACATTCAGTACTTC
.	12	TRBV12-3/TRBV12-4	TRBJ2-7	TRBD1	CASTLSGGEQYF	TGTGCCAGCACCTTATCAGGGGGCGAGCAGTACTTC
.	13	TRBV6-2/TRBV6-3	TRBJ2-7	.	CASSSPVLWEQYF	TGTGCCAGCAGCTCCCCAGTTTTATGGGAGCAGTACTTC